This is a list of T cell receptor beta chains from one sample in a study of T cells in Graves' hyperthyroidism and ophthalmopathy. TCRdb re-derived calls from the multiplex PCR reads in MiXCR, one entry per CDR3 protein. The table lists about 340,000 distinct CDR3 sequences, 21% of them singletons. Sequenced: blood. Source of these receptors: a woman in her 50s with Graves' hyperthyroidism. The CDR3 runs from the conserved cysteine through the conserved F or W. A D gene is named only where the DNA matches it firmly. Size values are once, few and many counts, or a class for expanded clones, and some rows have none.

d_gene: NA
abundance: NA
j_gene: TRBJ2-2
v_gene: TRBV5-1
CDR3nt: TGCGCCAGCAGCTTGGCCGGAGGGATCGGGGAGCTGTTTTTT
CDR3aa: CASSLAGGIGELFF

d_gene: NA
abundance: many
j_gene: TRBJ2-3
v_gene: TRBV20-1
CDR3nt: TGCAGTGCCCCAAAGGGGGGGGCGCGAGGCACAGATACGCAGTATTTT
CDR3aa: CSAPKGGARGTDTQYF

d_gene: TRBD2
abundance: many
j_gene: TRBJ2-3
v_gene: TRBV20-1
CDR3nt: TGCAGTGCTAGGACTAGCGGGAGGTTCACAGATACGCAGTATTTT
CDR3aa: CSARTSGRFTDTQYF

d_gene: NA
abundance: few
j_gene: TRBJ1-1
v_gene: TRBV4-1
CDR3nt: TGCGCCAGCAGCCAGACCAAAGCACAGGGTGGGGCTGAAGCTTTCTTT
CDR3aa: CASSQTKAQGGAEAFF

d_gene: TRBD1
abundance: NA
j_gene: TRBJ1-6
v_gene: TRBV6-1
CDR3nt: TGTGCCAGCAGAGACAGGGGTGAGGAATCACCCCTCCACTTT
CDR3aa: CASRDRGEESPLHF

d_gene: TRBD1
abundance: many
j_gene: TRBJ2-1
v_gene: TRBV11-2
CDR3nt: TGTGCCAGCACCCTGGACAGGGGGTTAAATGAGCAGTTCTTC
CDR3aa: CASTLDRGLNEQFF

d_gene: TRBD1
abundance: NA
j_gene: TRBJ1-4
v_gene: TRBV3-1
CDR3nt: TGTGCCAGCAGCCAGAGGACAGGGTCTAATGAAAAACTGTTTTTT
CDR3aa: CASSQRTGSNEKLFF

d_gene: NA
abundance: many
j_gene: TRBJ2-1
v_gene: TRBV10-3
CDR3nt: TGTGCCATCAGTGGCCAGGGGGGATACAATGAGCAGTTCTTC
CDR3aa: CAISGQGGYNEQFF

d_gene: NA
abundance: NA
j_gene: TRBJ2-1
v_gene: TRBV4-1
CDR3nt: TGCGCCAGCAGCCAAGAATATGATGAGCAGTTCTTC
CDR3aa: CASSQEYDEQFF

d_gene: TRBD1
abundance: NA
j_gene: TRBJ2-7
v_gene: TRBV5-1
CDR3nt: TGCGCCAGCAGCCGCCGGGACAGGGGATCGCACGAGCAGTACTTC
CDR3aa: CASSRRDRGSHEQYF

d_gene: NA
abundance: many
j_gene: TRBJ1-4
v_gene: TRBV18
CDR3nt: TGTGCCAGCTCACTTGGGAAGAATGAAAAACTGTTTTTT
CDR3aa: CASSLGKNEKLFF

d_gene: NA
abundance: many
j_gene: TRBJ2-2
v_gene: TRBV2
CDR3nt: TGTGCCAGCAGGGCCTCGACCACCGGGGAGCTGTTTTTT
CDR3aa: CASRASTTGELFF

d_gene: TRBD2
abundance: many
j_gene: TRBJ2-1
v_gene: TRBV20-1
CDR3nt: TGCAGTGCCCGGACTAGCGGTGGCGGCAATGAGCAGTTCTTC
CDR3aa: CSARTSGGGNEQFF

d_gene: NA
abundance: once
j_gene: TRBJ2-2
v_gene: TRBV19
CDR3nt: TGTGCCAGTTACCCAGGGGCGGTGTACACCGGGGAGCTGTTTTTT
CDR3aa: CASYPGAVYTGELFF

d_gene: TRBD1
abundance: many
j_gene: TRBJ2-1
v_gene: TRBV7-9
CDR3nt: TGTGCCAGCAGCCCCCGCCTAGGCAGGGGGTCCTACAATGAGCAGTTCTTC
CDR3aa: CASSPRLGRGSYNEQFF

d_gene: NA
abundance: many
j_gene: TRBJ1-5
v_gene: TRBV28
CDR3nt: TGTGCCAGCAGTTTATCGACCGCTGGCGGTCAGCCCCAGCATTTT
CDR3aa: CASSLSTAGGQPQHF

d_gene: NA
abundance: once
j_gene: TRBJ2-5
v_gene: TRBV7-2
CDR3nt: TGTGCCAGCAGCTCAGGACGACAAGAGACCCAGTACTTC
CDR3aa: CASSSGRQETQYF

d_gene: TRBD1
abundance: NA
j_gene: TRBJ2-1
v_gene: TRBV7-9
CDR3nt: TGTGCCAGCAACTATGACGGGACAGGGCTTTCGGATGAGCAGTTCTTC
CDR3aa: CASNYDGTGLSDEQFF

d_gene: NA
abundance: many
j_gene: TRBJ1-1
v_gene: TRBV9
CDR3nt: TGTGCCAGCAGCGTCAGGGGTGACACTGAAGCTTTCTTT
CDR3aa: CASSVRGDTEAFF

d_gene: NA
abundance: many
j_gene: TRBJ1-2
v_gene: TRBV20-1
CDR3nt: TGCAGTGGGTGGGCTGCCTTTGGGGGCTATGGCTACACCTTC
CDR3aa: CSGWAAFGGYGYTF

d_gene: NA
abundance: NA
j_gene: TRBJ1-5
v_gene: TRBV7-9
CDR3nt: TGTGCCAGCAGCTCGACGGGCCGTGATCAGCCCCAGCATTTT
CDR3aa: CASSSTGRDQPQHF

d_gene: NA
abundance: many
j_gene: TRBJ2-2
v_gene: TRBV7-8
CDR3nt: TGTGCCAGCAGCTTAGGGTCCACCGGGGAGCTGTTTTTT
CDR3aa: CASSLGSTGELFF

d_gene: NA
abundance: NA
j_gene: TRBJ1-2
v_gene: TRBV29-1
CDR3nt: TGCAGCGTTGAAACGTCCGAGACGACCTACTATGGCTACACCTTC
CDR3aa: CSVETSETTYYGYTF

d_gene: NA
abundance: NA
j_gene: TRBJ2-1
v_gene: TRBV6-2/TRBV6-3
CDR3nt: TGTGCCAGCAGTTACTCGAGCTGGAGCTACAATGAGCAGTTCTTC
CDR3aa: CASSYSSWSYNEQFF

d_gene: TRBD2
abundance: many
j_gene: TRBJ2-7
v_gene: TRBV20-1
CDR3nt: TGCAGTGCTAGTCCCCGCGCGGGGGGGGAGCAGTACTTC
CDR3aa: CSASPRAGGEQYF

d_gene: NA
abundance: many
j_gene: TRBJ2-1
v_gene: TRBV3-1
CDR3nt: TGTGCCAGCAGCCAAGTCACCAATGAGCAGTTCTTC
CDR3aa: CASSQVTNEQFF

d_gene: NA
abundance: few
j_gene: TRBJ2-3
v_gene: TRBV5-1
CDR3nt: TGCGCCAGCAGCTTAGTACGGGGCACAGATACGCAGTATTTT
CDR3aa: CASSLVRGTDTQYF

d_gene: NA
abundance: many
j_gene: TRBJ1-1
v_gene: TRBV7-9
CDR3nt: TGTGCCAGCAGCCGGGAGCTAAGGGGAAACACTGAAGCTTTCTTT
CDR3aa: CASSRELRGNTEAFF

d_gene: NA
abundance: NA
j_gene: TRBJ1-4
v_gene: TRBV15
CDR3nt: TGTGCCACCAGCAGCCCGGAAGGCGGGTTTAATGAAAAACTGTTTTTT
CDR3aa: CATSSPEGGFNEKLFF

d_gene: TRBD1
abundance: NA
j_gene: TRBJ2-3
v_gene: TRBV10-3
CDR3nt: TGTACCACCTGGGACAGGGTGGGCACAGATACGCAGTATTTT
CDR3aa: CTTWDRVGTDTQYF

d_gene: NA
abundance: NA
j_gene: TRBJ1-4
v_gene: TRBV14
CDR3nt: TGTGCCAGCAGCTCCCCGGGAGGGCTACGCGAAAAACTGTTTTTT
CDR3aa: CASSSPGGLREKLFF

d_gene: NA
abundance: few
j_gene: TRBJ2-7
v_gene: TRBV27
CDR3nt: TGTGCCAGCAGTTTCCGTACTAGTGGGGCGGGCGACGAGCAGTACTTC
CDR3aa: CASSFRTSGAGDEQYF

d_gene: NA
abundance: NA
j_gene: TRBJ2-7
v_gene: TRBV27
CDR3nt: TGTGCCAGCAGTTTGGGGCAGGGCGAGCAGTACTTC
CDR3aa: CASSLGQGEQYF

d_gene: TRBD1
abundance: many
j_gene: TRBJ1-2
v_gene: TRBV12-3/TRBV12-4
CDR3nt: TGTGCCAGCACCCAGGGGGCTGGTGGCTACACCTTC
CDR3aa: CASTQGAGGYTF

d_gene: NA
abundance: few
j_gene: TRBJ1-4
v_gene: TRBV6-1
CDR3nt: TGTGCCAGCAGTGAAGGGGACGGGGAAAAACTGTTTTTT
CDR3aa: CASSEGDGEKLFF

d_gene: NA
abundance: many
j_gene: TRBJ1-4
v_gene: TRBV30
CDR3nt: TGTGCCTGGAGTGTACGTCCGGGGAGAAATGAAAAACTGTTTTTT
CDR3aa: CAWSVRPGRNEKLFF

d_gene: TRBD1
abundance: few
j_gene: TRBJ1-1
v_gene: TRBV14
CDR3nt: TGTGCCAGCAGCCAAGTAACAGGGACAGGGGTCAAGAGGACTGAAGCTTTCTTT
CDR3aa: CASSQVTGTGVKRTEAFF

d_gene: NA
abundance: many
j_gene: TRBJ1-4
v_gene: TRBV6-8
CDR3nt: TGTGCCAGCAGTACGCAGGGGTGGAAGGATGAAAAACTGTTTTTT
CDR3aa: CASSTQGWKDEKLFF

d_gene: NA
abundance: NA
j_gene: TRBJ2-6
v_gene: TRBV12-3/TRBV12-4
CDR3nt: TGTGCCAGCAGTTTAGGAACAGCGTCTGGGGCCAACGTCCTGACTTTC
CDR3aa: CASSLGTASGANVLTF

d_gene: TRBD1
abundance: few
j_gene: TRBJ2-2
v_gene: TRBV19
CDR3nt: TGTGCCAGTAACCCCAGCCGGACAGGGCGCACCGGGGAGCTGTTTTTT
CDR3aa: CASNPSRTGRTGELFF

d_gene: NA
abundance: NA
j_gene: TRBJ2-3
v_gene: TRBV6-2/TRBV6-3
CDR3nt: TGTGCCAGCACCCAAACCGTACCAGATACGCAGTATTTT
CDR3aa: CASTQTVPDTQYF

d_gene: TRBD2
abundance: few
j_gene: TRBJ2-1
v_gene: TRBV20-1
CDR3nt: TGCAGTGCTCAGCCCCTAGCGGACTCCTACAATGAGCAGTTCTTC
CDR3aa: CSAQPLADSYNEQFF

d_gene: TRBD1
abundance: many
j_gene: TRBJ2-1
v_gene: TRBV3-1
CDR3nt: TGTGCCAGCAGCAGGACAGGGTCGAACAATGAGCAGTTCTTC
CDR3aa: CASSRTGSNNEQFF

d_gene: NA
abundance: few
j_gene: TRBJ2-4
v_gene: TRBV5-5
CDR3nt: TGTGCCAGCAGCTTTAGCGTTGCCAAAAACATTCAGTACTTC
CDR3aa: CASSFSVAKNIQYF

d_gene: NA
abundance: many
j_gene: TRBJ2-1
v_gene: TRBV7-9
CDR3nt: TGTGCCAGCAGGGACTCGGGGGAGCACAATGAGCAGTTCTTC
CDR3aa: CASRDSGEHNEQFF

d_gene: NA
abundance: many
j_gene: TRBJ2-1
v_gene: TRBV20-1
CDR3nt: TGCAGTGCTAGACAAAACAATGAGCAGTTCTTC
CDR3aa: CSARQNNEQFF

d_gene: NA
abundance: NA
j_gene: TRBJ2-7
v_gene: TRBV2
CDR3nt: TGTGCCAGCCGATTTAGCCGGGCCGATTCCTACGAGCAGTACTTC
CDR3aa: CASRFSRADSYEQYF

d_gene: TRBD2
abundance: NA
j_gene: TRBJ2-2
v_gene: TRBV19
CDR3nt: TGTGCCGCAGGGCGGGGGGGAACCGGGGAGCTGTTTTTT
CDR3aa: CAAGRGGTGELFF

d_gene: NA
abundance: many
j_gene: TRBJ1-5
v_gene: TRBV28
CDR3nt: TGTGCCAGCAGTTTACTTGGGGCAGGCGGTTTTTGGAATCAGCCCCAGCATTTT
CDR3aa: CASSLLGAGGFWNQPQHF

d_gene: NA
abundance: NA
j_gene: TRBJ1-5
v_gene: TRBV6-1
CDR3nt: TGTGCCAGCAGTGAAGGAACGGGGATTTATAGCAATCAGCCCCAGCATTTT
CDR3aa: CASSEGTGIYSNQPQHF

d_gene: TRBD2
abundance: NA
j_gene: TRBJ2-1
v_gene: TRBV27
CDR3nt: TGTGCCAGTTATAGCGGGAACTCCTACAATGAGCAGTTCTTC
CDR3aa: CASYSGNSYNEQFF

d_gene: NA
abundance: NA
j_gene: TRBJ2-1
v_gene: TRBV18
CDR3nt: TGTGCCAGCTCACCTCCCTTGGCGGGGAGCTCCTACAATGAGCAGTTCTTC
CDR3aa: CASSPPLAGSSYNEQFF

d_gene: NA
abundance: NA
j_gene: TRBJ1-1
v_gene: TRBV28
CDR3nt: TGTGCCAGCAGTCCTCCCGACAGATCCACTGAAGCTTTCTTT
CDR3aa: CASSPPDRSTEAFF

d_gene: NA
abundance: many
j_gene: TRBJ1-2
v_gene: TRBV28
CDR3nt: TGTGCCAGCAGTGGTATGAACTATGGCTACACCTTC
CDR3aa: CASSGMNYGYTF

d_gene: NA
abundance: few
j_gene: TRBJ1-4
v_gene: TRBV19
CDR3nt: TGTGCCAGTAGTACCAAACAAACTAATGAAAAACTGTTTTTT
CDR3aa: CASSTKQTNEKLFF